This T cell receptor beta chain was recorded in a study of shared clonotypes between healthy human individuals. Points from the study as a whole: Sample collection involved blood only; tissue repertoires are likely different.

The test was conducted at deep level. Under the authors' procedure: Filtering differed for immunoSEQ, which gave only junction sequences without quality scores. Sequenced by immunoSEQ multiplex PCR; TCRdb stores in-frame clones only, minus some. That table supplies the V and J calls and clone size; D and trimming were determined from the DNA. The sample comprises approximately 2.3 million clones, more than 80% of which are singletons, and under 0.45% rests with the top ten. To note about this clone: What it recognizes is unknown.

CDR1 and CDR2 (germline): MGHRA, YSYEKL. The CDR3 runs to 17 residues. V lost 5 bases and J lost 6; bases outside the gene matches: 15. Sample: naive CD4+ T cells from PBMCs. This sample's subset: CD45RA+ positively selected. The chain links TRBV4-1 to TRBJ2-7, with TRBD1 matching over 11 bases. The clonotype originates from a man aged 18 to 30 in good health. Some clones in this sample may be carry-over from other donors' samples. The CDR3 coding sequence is TGCGCCAGCAGCAGAAGGGCCGGGACAGGGGGAGCCTCCGAGCAGTACTTC. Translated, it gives CASSRRAGTGGASEQYF.